This TCR beta chain was sequenced in a study of shared clonotypes between healthy human individuals. Findings and limits, study-wide: Clonotypes shared by all four sorted-subset donors had higher generation probabilities than non-shared clonotypes. In having few donors, the study represented limited genetic and exposure-history diversity.

Per sorted-subset replicate PCR, input was 200 to 250 ng DNA, representing 30,000 to 35,000 T cell genomes. Assay used: immunoSEQ multiplex PCR; TCRdb lists only in-frame clones, some missing. The sample has some 2 million clones, about 95% seen once. CD45RO-negative, CCR7-positively selected cells formed the naive CD8 fraction, excluding terminally differentiated effector memory CD45RA+ cells. About this clone itself: Its matching antigen is unknown.

This CDR3 region has 15 residues. Germline CDR1 reads MDHEN; CDR2 reads SYDVKM. Trimming took 6 bases from V and 3 from J, leaving 15 bases between them. What was sequenced was naive CD8+ T cells sorted from blood. The TCR originated in a man between 18 and 35 years old in good health. The chain links TRBV28 to TRBJ1-5; no firm D call. The CDR3 here is CASSIYAGDNQPQHF. Here the CDR3 DNA reads TGTGCCAGCAGCATTTATGCAGGTGACAATCAGCCCCAGCATTTT.